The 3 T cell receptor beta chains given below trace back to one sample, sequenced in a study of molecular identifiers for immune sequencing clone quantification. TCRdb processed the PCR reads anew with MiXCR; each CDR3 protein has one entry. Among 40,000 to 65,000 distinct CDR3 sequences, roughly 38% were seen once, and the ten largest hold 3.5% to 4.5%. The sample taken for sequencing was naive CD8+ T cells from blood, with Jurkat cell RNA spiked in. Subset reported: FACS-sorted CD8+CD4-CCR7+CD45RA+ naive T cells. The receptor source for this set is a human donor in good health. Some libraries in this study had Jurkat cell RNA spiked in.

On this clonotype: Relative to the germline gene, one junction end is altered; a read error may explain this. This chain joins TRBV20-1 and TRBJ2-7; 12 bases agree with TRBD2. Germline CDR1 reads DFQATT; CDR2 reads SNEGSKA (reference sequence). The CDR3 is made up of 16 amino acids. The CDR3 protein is CSARVSSGRVASEQYF. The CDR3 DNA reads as TGCAGTGCCAGAGTGTCTAGCGGGAGGGTGGCCTCCGAGCAGTACTTC.

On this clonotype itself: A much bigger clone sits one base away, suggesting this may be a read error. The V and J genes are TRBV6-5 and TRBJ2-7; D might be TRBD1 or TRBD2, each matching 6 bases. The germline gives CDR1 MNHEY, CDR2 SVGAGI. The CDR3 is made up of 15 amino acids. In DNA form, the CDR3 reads TGTGCCAGCAGTTACTCGAGGGGGGAGGAATCCGAGCAGAACTTC. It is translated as CASSYSRGEESEQNF.

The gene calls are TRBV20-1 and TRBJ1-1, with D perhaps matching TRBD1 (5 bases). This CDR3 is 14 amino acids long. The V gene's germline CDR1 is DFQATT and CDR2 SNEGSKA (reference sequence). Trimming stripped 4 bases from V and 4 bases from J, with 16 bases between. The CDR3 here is CSANIPAGRTEAFF. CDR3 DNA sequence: TGCAGTGCTAACATACCCGCGGGGCGCACTGAAGCTTTCTTT.